These T cell receptor beta chains were read from a single sample in a study of response to subunit inactivated influenza vaccine. From the RT-PCR reads, TCRdb called clonotypes with MiXCR, one entry per CDR3 protein. The table includes hundreds of thousands of distinct CDR3 sequences, 14% detected once. Here the sequenced sample was PBMCs from blood, taken roughly 15 days before vaccination. The receptor source for this set is a man aged 50 to 59 who received an inactivated influenza vaccine. Each CDR3 is given with its conserved first and last residue. A D gene is named only where the DNA matches it firmly. The size field is filled for only some rows; it gives once, few, many or a size class.

v_call	d_call	clone_size	j_call	cdr3_nt	cdr3_aa
TRBV29-1	-	few	TRBJ2-3	TGCAGCGTTGGGGGAAACACAGATACGCAGTATTTT	CSVGGNTDTQYF
TRBV24-1	TRBD1	-	TRBJ2-2	TGTGCCACCAGTAACAGGGGGCTAGGCGGGGAGCTGTTTTTT	CATSNRGLGGELFF
TRBV24-1	-	-	TRBJ2-1	TGTGCCACCAGTGATCAGGACTCGGGGCAGCGCAAAGAGCAGTTCTTC	CATSDQDSGQRKEQFF
TRBV20-1	TRBD2	-	TRBJ2-1	TGCAGTCCCCTACGCCAGGGAGGGTATGAGCAGTTCTTC	CSPLRQGGYEQFF
TRBV7-6	TRBD2	few	TRBJ2-2	TGTGCCAGCAGTCCTCCCAGCGGGAGGATGGCCGGGGAGCTGTTTTTT	CASSPPSGRMAGELFF
TRBV15	TRBD1	few	TRBJ2-7	TGTGCCACCGGACAGGGGAGATCCGAGCAGTACTTC	CATGQGRSEQYF
TRBV7-9	-	few	TRBJ2-5	TGTGCCAGCAGCCCGAAAATGACCGGGGACCAAGAGACCCAGTACTTC	CASSPKMTGDQETQYF
TRBV20-1	-	once	TRBJ2-3	TGCAGTGCTAAGGGGGTCTTTAGCACAGATACGCAGTATTTT	CSAKGVFSTDTQYF
TRBV5-1	-	few	TRBJ2-7	TGCGCCAGCAGCCCCCAAGGGGGTTCCGAGCAGTACTTC	CASSPQGGSEQYF
TRBV2	-	-	TRBJ1-2	TGTGCCAGCAGTGGAAGCGGCAGAAACTATGGCTACACCTTC	CASSGSGRNYGYTF
TRBV10-3	TRBD2	-	TRBJ2-1	TGTGCCATCAGTGAGTCCCCTATGGGGACTAGCAAGAATGAGCAGTTCTTC	CAISESPMGTSKNEQFF
TRBV5-1	-	few	TRBJ2-1	TGCGCCAGCAGCTTCGTCCGGAGCTCCTACAATGAGCAGTTCTTC	CASSFVRSSYNEQFF
TRBV27	-	-	TRBJ2-5	TGTGCCAGCAGTAGCACCAAAGGTGGGGTTAATCTCGAGACCCAGTACTTC	CASSSTKGGVNLETQYF
TRBV4-2	-	few	TRBJ2-7	TGTGCCAGCAGCCAAGCGTCTGAGACACACTCCTACGAGCAGTACTTC	CASSQASETHSYEQYF
TRBV12-3/TRBV12-4	TRBD1	-	TRBJ1-1	TGTGCCAGCAGTTACCAGGGGGCGCGGAGTACTGAAGCTTTCTTT	CASSYQGARSTEAFF
TRBV15	-	-	TRBJ1-1	TGTGCCACCTCCCAGGAGACGAGCTTTGTAATCTTT	CATSQETSFVIF
TRBV7-8	TRBD2	-	TRBJ2-7	TGTGCCAGCAGCGGAAATAGAAAGGGAGGGACGGTCTACGAGCAGTACTTC	CASSGNRKGGTVYEQYF
TRBV11-2	TRBD1	few	TRBJ2-7	TGTGCCAGCAGCTTAGGGACAGGCCAGCTCGAGCAGTACTTC	CASSLGTGQLEQYF
TRBV6-2/TRBV6-3	-	-	TRBJ2-5	TGTGCCAGCAGTTACCTCGGCGCGGTCCAAGAGACCCAGTACTTC	CASSYLGAVQETQYF
TRBV28	TRBD1	few	TRBJ2-1	TGTGCCAGCAGCTCCGGACAGGGGAGGGACAATGAGCAGTTCTTC	CASSSGQGRDNEQFF
TRBV5-1	-	-	TRBJ1-2	TGCGCCAGCAGCTTGGTGGGGGACTATGGCTACACCTTC	CASSLVGDYGYTF
TRBV3-1	-	few	TRBJ1-3	TGTGCCAGCAGCCCAAAATGGGGGGCTGGAAACACCATATATTTT	CASSPKWGAGNTIYF
TRBV18	TRBD2	-	TRBJ2-1	TGTGCCAGCTCACCGGGACTAGCGTTCCTCAATGAGCAGTTCTTC	CASSPGLAFLNEQFF